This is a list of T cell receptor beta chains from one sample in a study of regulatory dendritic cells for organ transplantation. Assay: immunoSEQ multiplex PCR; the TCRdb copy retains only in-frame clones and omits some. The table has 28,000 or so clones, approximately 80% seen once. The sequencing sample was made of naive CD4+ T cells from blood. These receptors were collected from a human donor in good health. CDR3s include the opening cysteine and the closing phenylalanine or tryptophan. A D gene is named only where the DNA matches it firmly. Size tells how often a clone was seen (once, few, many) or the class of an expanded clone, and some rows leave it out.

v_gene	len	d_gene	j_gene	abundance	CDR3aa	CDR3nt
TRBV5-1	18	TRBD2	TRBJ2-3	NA	CASSLGTSGGPGTDTQYF	TGCGCCAGCAGCTTAGGGACTAGCGGGGGGCCCGGCACAGATACGCAGTATTTT
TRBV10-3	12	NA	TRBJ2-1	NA	CAISDPLYEQFF	TGTGCCATCAGTGATCCCTTGTATGAGCAGTTCTTC
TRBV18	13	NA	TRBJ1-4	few	CASSPGRDEKLFF	TGTGCCAGCTCACCAGGGAGAGATGAAAAACTGTTTTTT
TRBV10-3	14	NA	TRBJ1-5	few	CAISDPGFNQPQHF	TGTGCCATCAGTGACCCCGGGTTCAATCAGCCCCAGCATTTT
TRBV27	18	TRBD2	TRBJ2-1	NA	CASSWGLAGGSSYNEQFF	TGTGCCAGCAGCTGGGGACTAGCGGGGGGTAGCTCCTACAATGAGCAGTTCTTC
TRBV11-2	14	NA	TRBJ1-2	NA	CASSFPLAGEGYTF	TGTGCCAGCAGCTTCCCCCTGGCAGGCGAAGGCTACACCTTC
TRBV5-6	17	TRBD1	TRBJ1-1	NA	CASSPRKQGALNTEAFF	TGTGCCAGCAGCCCACGTAAGCAGGGGGCCTTGAACACTGAAGCTTTCTTT
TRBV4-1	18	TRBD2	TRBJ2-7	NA	CASSQDSLAGGLTYEQYF	TGCGCCAGCAGCCAAGATTCGTTAGCGGGGGGCCTAACCTACGAGCAGTACTTC
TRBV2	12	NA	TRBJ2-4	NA	CASSLIGGIQYF	TGTGCCAGCTCCCTGATTGGGGGGATTCAGTACTTC
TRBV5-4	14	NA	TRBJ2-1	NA	CASSLSTRFDEQFF	TGTGCCAGCAGCTTGAGTACCAGATTCGATGAGCAGTTCTTC
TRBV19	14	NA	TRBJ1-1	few	CASTPGREATEAFF	TGTGCCAGTACCCCGGGAAGGGAGGCAACTGAAGCTTTCTTT
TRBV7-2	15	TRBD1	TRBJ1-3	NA	CASSSQGNSGNTIYF	TGTGCCAGCAGCTCACAGGGGAACTCTGGAAACACCATATATTTT
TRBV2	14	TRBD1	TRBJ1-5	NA	CASRADRVSQPQHF	TGTGCCAGCAGAGCCGACAGGGTTTCACAGCCCCAGCATTTT
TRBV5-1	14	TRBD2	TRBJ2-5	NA	CASSSRLAGETQYF	TGCGCCAGCAGCTCCCGACTAGCGGGGGAGACCCAGTACTTC
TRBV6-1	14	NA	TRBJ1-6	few	CASSVVGGNSPLHF	TGTGCCAGCAGTGTAGTGGGAGGGAATTCACCCCTCCACTTT
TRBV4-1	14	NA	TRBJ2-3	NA	CASSQEGEADTQYF	TGCGCCAGCAGCCAAGAGGGGGAGGCAGATACGCAGTATTTT
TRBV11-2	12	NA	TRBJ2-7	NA	CASSRDTYEQYF	TGTGCCAGCAGCCGTGACACCTACGAGCAGTACTTC
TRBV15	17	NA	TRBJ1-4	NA	CATSTPSRGASNEKLFF	TGTGCCACCAGCACCCCCTCCCGGGGTGCAAGCAATGAAAAACTGTTTTTT
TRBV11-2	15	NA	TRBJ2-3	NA	CASSLVGLAVDTQYF	TGTGCCAGCAGCTTAGTTGGGCTAGCTGTAGATACGCAGTATTTT
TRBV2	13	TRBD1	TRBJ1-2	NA	CASSQQGYYGYTF	TGTGCCAGCAGTCAACAGGGGTACTATGGCTACACCTTC
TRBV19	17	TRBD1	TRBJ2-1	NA	CASRTRTGGSSYNEQFF	TGTGCCAGTAGGACCCGAACAGGGGGGAGCTCCTACAATGAGCAGTTCTTC
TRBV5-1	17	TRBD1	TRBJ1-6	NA	CASSYTGASSYNSPLHF	TGCGCCAGCAGCTACACAGGGGCTTCCTCCTATAATTCACCCCTCCACTTT
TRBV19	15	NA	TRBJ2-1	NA	CASSGGGGSYNEQFF	TGTGCCAGTAGTGGGGGAGGGGGCTCCTACAATGAGCAGTTCTTC
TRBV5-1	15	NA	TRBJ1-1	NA	CASSLGPGQNTEAFF	TGCGCCAGCAGCTTGGGACCGGGACAGAACACTGAAGCTTTCTTT
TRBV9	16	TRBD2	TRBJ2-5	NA	CASSEGSGGAGETQYF	TGTGCCAGCAGCGAAGGTAGCGGGGGGGCCGGAGAGACCCAGTACTTC
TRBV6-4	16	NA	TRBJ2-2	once	CASSAKEAANTGELFF	TGTGCCAGCAGTGCGAAGGAGGCCGCGAACACCGGGGAGCTGTTTTTT
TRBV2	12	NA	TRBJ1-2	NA	CASREDLYGYTF	TGTGCCAGCAGGGAGGATCTCTATGGCTACACCTTC
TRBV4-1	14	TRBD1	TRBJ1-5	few	CASSPGQGDQPQHF	TGCGCCAGCAGCCCCGGACAGGGCGATCAGCCCCAGCATTTT
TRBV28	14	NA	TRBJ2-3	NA	CASSSGTDTDTQYF	TGTGCCAGCAGTTCCGGGACTGACACAGATACGCAGTATTTT
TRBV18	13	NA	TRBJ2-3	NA	CASSPLPTDTQYF	TGTGCCAGCTCACCACTCCCTACAGATACGCAGTATTTT
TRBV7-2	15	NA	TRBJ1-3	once	CASSLRGLSGNTIYF	TGTGCCAGCAGCTTAAGAGGGCTCTCTGGAAACACCATATATTTT
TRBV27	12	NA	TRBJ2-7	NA	CASSGTNNEQYF	TGTGCCAGCAGTGGAACTAATAACGAGCAGTACTTC
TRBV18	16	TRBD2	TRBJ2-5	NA	CASSLGLADSKETQYF	TGTGCCAGCTCACTAGGACTAGCGGATTCAAAAGAGACCCAGTACTTC
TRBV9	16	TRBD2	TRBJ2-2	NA	CASSPGLAGGTGELFF	TGTGCCAGCAGCCCGGGACTAGCGGGGGGCACCGGGGAGCTGTTTTTT
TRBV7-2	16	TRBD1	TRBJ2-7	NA	CASSWGQPRSSYEQYF	TGTGCCAGCAGCTGGGGACAGCCTAGGAGCTCCTACGAGCAGTACTTC
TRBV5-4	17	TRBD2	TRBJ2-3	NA	CASSLALARGFPDTQYF	TGTGCCAGCAGCTTGGCCTTGGCGCGGGGGTTTCCAGATACGCAGTATTTT
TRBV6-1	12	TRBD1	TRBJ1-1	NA	CASTGGGTEAFF	TGTGCCAGCACAGGGGGCGGGACTGAAGCTTTCTTT
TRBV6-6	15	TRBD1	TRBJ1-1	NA	CASSYSPRQGWEAFF	TGTGCCAGCAGTTACTCGCCTCGACAGGGGTGGGAAGCTTTCTTT
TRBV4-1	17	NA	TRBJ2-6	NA	CASSTPGGSSGANVLTF	TGCGCCAGCAGCACACCTGGGGGGTCATCTGGGGCCAACGTCCTGACTTTC
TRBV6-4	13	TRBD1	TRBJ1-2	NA	CASSPGTGGGYTF	TGTGCCAGCAGTCCCGGGACAGGGGGAGGCTACACCTTC
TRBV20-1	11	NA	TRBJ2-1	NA	CSAPIGSEQFF	TGCAGTGCTCCTATTGGTAGTGAGCAGTTCTTC
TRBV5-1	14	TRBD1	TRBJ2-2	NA	CASRGQGDTGELFF	TGCGCCAGCCGCGGACAGGGGGACACCGGGGAGCTGTTTTTT
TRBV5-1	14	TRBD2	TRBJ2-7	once	CASSVTGTSGEQYF	TGCGCCAGCAGCGTAACCGGGACTAGCGGCGAGCAGTACTTC